The sequence of this T cell receptor beta chain was determined in a study of shared clonotypes between healthy human individuals. Findings and limits, study-wide: Naive subsets usually exceeded memory subsets in estimated richness. Sampling covered blood only; tissue repertoires likely differ.

A remark on this clone: Its cognate antigen is unknown.

Data came from immunoSEQ multiplex PCR; TCRdb stores just in-frame clones and leaves some out. This repertoire shows 2 million to 3 million clones, over 85% found once; its top ten account for approximately 0.37%. With 2 bases removed from V and 5 bases from J, the gap between germline ends came to 12 bases. The CDR3 extends over 14 amino acids. From germline, CDR1 is MNHEY and CDR2 SVGAGI. The rearrangement links TRBV6-5 to TRBJ2-5; D perhaps matches TRBD1 (6 bases). The sample taken for sequencing was naive CD4+ T cells from PBMCs. Subset denoted: CD45RA+ positively selected. The clonotype comes from a man aged 18 to 30 in good health. Some clones in this sample may be carry-over from other donors' samples. The CDR3, as DNA: TGTGCCAGCAGTTACCGAGACAGGTCGGAGACCCAGTACTTC. Protein sequence: CASSYRDRSETQYF.